What follows is one T cell receptor beta chain and its context. This likely stems from a read error, as it lies one base from a far larger clone. This record belongs to a study of shared clonotypes between healthy human individuals. Assay: immunoSEQ multiplex PCR; the TCRdb copy retains only in-frame clones and omits some. The sample lists about half a million clones; roughly 80% were seen once. Germline values: CDR1 MDHEN, CDR2 SYDVKM. Trimming took 6 bases from V and 0 from J, leaving 11 bases between them. This CDR3 has 14 residues. The chain combines TRBV28 with TRBJ1-1, with D maybe TRBD1 (6 bases). The source is a woman aged 40 to 50 in good health. Some clones in this sample may be carry-over from other donors' samples. Source material: PBMCs. The CDR3 region is CASSCGGLNTEAFF. The DNA for the CDR3 is TGTGCCAGCAGCTGCGGGGGGCTGAACACTGAAGCTTTCTTT.